These 22 T cell receptor beta chains originate from one sample sequenced in a study of cytomegalovirus exposure and HLA in healthy donors. Use of 60 Vbeta and 13 Jbeta primers characterized the PCR. Sequencing used immunoSEQ multiplex PCR; TCRdb keeps in-frame clones, though not all of them. In the table there are over 200,000 clones, 85% to 90% of which are singletons. Sequenced input: PBMCs. Every receptor here comes from a woman under 30 in good health and CMV-seronegative.

The gene calls are TRBV4-3 and TRBJ2-4, with 7 bases fitting TRBD1. The CDR3 spans 16 residues. The ends lost 4 bases at V and 2 bases at J; junction bases unmatched: 8. CDR1 and CDR2 from the germline V gene are LGHNA and YSLEER. The CDR3 nucleotides are TGCGCCAGCAGCCCCTCAGGGGGTTTGTCCAAAAACATTCAGTACTTC. Translated, it gives CASSPSGGLSKNIQYF.

The chain carries TRBV4-1 and TRBJ1-5, with TRBD1 as a possible D gene (6 bases). Between the trimmed V and J ends, which lost 0 bases and 9 bases, there was a span of 15 bases. The germline V gene encodes CDR1 MGHRA and CDR2 YSYEKL. The length of the CDR3 is 15 residues. The CDR3 here is CASSQDRGGKLPQHF. The CDR3 DNA sequence: TGCGCCAGCAGCCAAGATAGGGGGGGCAAGCTGCCCCAGCATTTT.

The V call is TRBV4-1, the J call TRBJ2-2; D may be TRBD1 (6 bases). CDR1 and CDR2 (germline): MGHRA, YSYEKL. Trimming took 3 bases from V and 4 from J, leaving 18 bases between them. There are 17 residues in the CDR3. The chain's CDR3 is CASSHYSRGSSTGELFF. The CDR3 DNA follows: TGCGCCAGCAGCCACTACTCGAGGGGGAGTAGCACCGGGGAGCTGTTTTTT.

The J gene is TRBJ2-1, the V gene TRBV5-4; no reliable D call. The CDR3 length is 13 residues. Germline lookup yields CDR1 SGHNT and CDR2 YYREEE (reference sequence). V shed 1 base and J shed 5 bases, with 7 bases lying between them. The CDR3 sequence: CASSLRGNNEQFF. The CDR3 DNA follows: TGTGCCAGCAGCTTGCGCGGTAACAATGAGCAGTTCTTC.

The CDR3 loop reads CASSRQLLDWVNEQFF. CDR3 coding DNA: TGTGCCAGCAGCCGCCAACTGCTGGACTGGGTCAATGAGCAGTTCTTC. This sequence joins TRBV11-2 and TRBJ2-1, with D perhaps TRBD2 (5 bases). From germline, CDR1 is SGHAT and CDR2 FQNNGV. V was cut by 5 bases and J by 6 bases, with 20 bases left in between. This CDR3 has 16 residues.

This rearrangement joins TRBV6-1 to TRBJ2-7; TRBD1 agrees at 9 bases. This CDR3 has 15 residues. The V segment lost 7 bases and the J segment 3 bases; nucleotides outside the gene matches: 10. Germline lookup yields CDR1 MNHNS and CDR2 SASEGT. CDR3 amino acids: CASTTLGQGFYEQYF. CDR3 sequence (DNA): TGTGCCAGCACGACCTTGGGACAGGGATTCTACGAGCAGTACTTC.

J is TRBJ1-1 and V is TRBV5-8; 8 bases are a match to TRBD1. V lost 4 bases to trimming and J lost 1 base; unmatched junction nucleotides: 6. The germline gives CDR1 SGHTS, CDR2 YDEGEE. The CDR3 consists of 15 residues. The CDR3 sequence: CASSRTGQGNTEAFF. DNA of the CDR3: TGTGCCAGCAGCCGTACCGGACAGGGGAACACTGAAGCTTTCTTT.

The chain is built from TRBV6-5 and TRBJ2-5; D not certain. The end of the DNA fits TRBJ2-7 better, so the J call may be wrong. CDR3 length: 15 amino acids. In germline, CDR1 is MNHEY, CDR2 SVGAGI. CDR3 residues: CASSYSGDRAYEQYF. DNA for the CDR3: TGTGCCAGCAGTTACTCTGGAGACCGAGCCTACGAGCAGTACTTC.

V is TRBV21-1 and J is TRBJ1-2; no DNA check was done on the table's D call, TRBD1. TRBV21-1 is deemed a pseudogene. This CDR3 spans 14 amino acids. The CDR3 bases are TGTGCCAGCATATTGTTGGCAAAGATCTATGGCTACACCTTC. Translating it yields CASILLAKIYGYTF.

As regards this clone: This specimen includes other DNA sequences encoding the same CDR3. The gene calls are TRBV18 and TRBJ1-2; possibly TRBD1 for D (5 bases). The CDR3 is 12 residues long. V lost 2 bases, J lost 7 bases, and 8 bases lay in between. Germline V lookup: CDR1 KGHSH, CDR2 LQKENI. CDR3 DNA sequence: TGTGCCAGCTCACCAGGGCAGGGTGGCTACACCTTC. Translated: CASSPGQGGYTF. Drawing the rest from reference TRBV18 and TRBJ1-2, the complete variable domain is NAGVMQNPRHLVRRRGQEARLRCSPMKGHSHVYWYRQLPEEGLKFMVYLQKENIIDESGMPKERFSAEFPKEGPSILRIQQVVRGDSAAYFCASSPGQGGYTFGSGTRLTVV.

The rearrangement links TRBV9 to TRBJ2-1, with TRBD2 identical over 8 bases. CDR1 is SGDLS, CDR2 YYNGEE, per germline. V was clipped by 0 bases and J by 7 bases; unmatched bases: 6. This CDR3 has 15 residues. CDR3 bases: TGTGCCAGCAGCGTAGCGGGAGGGCCCAAAAATGAGCAGTTCTTC. Its translation is CASSVAGGPKNEQFF.

The V call is TRBV7-7, the J call TRBJ2-1; D possibly corresponds to TRBD1 (5 bases). V lost 1 base to trimming and J lost 0 bases, with 10 bases between them. Germline CDR1 SSHAT, CDR2 FNYEAQ (reference sequence). The CDR3 is made up of 16 amino acids. This CDR3 reads CASSLEGRFSYNEQFF. Written as DNA, the CDR3 is TGTGCCAGCAGCTTAGAGGGGCGATTCTCCTACAATGAGCAGTTCTTC.

The V gene is TRBV9, the J gene TRBJ1-3, with a possible D match to TRBD1 (6 bases). The germline CDR1 and CDR2 sequences are SGDLS and YYNGEE. CDR3 length: 19 amino acids. V was clipped by 5 bases and J by 0 bases, with 24 bases between them. This chain's CDR3 is CASRLRGISGQVSGNTIYF. DNA of the CDR3: TGTGCCAGCAGACTGCGGGGGATATCGGGACAAGTCTCTGGAAACACCATATATTTT.

This chain uses TRBV15 with TRBJ1-2, with D possibly TRBD1 on 5 matching bases. With 1 base removed from V and 7 bases from J, the gap between germline ends came to 13 bases. The CDR3 extends over 14 amino acids. From germline, CDR1 is LNHNV and CDR2 YYDKDF (reference sequence). DNA of the CDR3: TGTGCCACCAGCAGAGGGGGCGCGGGGAGTGGCTACACCTTC. Its protein is CATSRGGAGSGYTF.

V gene TRBV5-5 combines with J gene TRBJ1-1; 9 bases are a match to TRBD1. CDR3 length: 15 residues. Looked up from germline, CDR1 is SGHKS and CDR2 is YYEKEE (reference sequence). V shed 4 bases, J shed 2 bases, and the junction held 6 bases outside the gene matches. CDR3 region: CASSKGTGTNTEAFF. The CDR3 region has the DNA TGTGCCAGCAGCAAGGGGACAGGGACTAACACTGAAGCTTTCTTT. The complete variable domain, with remaining parts taken from reference TRBV5-5 and TRBJ1-1, reads DAGVTQSPTHLIKTRGQQVTLRCSPISGHKSVSWYQQVLGQGPQFIFQYYEKEERGRGNFPDRFSARQFPNYSSELNVNALLLGDSALYLCASSKGTGTNTEAFFGQGTRLTVV.

The V call is TRBV5-5, the J call TRBJ2-2; 15 bases agree with TRBD2. The germline gives CDR1 SGHKS, CDR2 YYEKEE (reference sequence). This CDR3 is 15 amino acids long. The ends lost 4 bases at V and 8 bases at J; junction bases unmatched: 3. The CDR3 here is CASSRTSGRAGELFF. The CDR3 DNA sequence: TGTGCCAGCAGCCGGACTAGCGGGAGGGCGGGGGAGCTGTTTTTT.

The V and J genes are TRBV11-3 and TRBJ1-2; possible D gene TRBD1, 5 bases. Germline CDR1 and CDR2: SGHNT and YENEEA. The V end lost 5 bases, the J end lost 8 bases, and 15 bases lay between the germline ends. The length of the CDR3 is 13 residues. The CDR3 region has the DNA TGTGCCAGCAGCCCACGACCCAGGGTCGGCTACACCTTC. Its translation: CASSPRPRVGYTF.

The chain uses TRBV7-9 and TRBJ2-5, with D perhaps TRBD2 (7 bases). Germline V gene sequence: CDR1 SEHNR, CDR2 FQNEAQ (reference sequence). This CDR3 has 14 amino acids. Trimming stripped 5 bases from V and 4 bases from J, with 14 bases between. The CDR3 here is CASSGGGGRETQYF. The CDR3 nucleotides are TGTGCCAGCAGCGGAGGGGGGGGCCGAGAGACCCAGTACTTC.

This clone has just a few counts. The chain is built from TRBV11-3 and TRBJ2-3; perhaps TRBD2 as D (6 bases). This CDR3 comprises 16 residues. Per the germline V gene, CDR1 is SGHNT and CDR2 is YENEEA. V was cut by 3 bases and J by 6 bases, with 19 bases left in between. CDR3 nucleotide sequence: TGTGCCAGCAGCTTCTTATCCGGGAGCGTTCTGGATACGCAGTATTTT. Amino acids: CASSFLSGSVLDTQYF.

This chain joins TRBV9 and TRBJ1-3, with D possibly matching TRBD1 (6 bases). This CDR3 is built from 16 residues. Looked up from germline, CDR1 is SGDLS and CDR2 is YYNGEE. V was clipped by 3 bases and J by 4 bases, with 17 bases between them. The CDR3 region is CASSDPLRGRGNTIYF. For the CDR3, the DNA is TGTGCCAGCAGCGATCCTTTGCGGGGGCGCGGAAACACCATATATTTT.

This sequence joins TRBV7-2 and TRBJ2-5; TRBD2 matches 7 bases. Germline CDR1 SGHTA, CDR2 FQGNSA. V lost 1 base, J lost 2 bases, and 4 bases stayed unmatched. The CDR3 length is 15 residues. Here the CDR3 reads CASSLGGGGQETQYF. The CDR3 region has the DNA TGTGCCAGCAGCTTAGGGGGGGGAGGTCAAGAGACCCAGTACTTC.

The rearrangement uses TRBV9 and TRBJ2-1, with 10 bases lining up with TRBD2. J was trimmed by 8 bases and V by 1 base; bases with no gene match: 12. CDR1 SGDLS and CDR2 YYNGEE come from the germline V gene. The CDR3 runs to 17 residues. The CDR3 sequence is CASSVRPSGGPSDEQFF. In nucleotides, the CDR3 is TGTGCCAGCAGCGTAAGGCCTAGCGGGGGACCCTCGGATGAGCAGTTCTTC. Filled out from reference TRBV9 and TRBJ2-1, the complete variable domain reads DSGVTQTPKHLITATGQRVTLRCSPRSGDLSVYWYQQSLDQGLQFLIQYYNGEERAKGNILERFSAQQFPDLHSELNLSSLELGDSALYFCASSVRPSGGPSDEQFFGPGTRLTVL.